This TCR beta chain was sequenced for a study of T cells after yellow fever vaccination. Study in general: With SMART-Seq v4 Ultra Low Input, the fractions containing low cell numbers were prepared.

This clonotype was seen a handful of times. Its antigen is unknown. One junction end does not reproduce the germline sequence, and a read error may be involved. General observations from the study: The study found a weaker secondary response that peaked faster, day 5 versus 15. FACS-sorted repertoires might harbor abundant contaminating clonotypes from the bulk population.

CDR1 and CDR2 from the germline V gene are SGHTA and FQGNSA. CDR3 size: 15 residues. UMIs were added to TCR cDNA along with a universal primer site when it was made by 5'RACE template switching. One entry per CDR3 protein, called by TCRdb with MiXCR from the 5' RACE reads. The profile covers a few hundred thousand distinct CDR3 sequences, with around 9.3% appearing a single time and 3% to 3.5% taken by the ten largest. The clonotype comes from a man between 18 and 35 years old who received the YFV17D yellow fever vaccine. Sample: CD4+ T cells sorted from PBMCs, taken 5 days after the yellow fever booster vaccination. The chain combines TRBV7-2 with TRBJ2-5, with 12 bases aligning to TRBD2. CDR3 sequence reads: CASSLDPSGGGLRHF. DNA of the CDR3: TGTGCCAGCAGCTTAGACCCTAGCGGGGGGGGACTCAGGCACTTC.